A single sample gave rise to the 2 T cell receptor beta chains below, sequenced in a study of OX40 agonist ivuxolimab in advanced cancers. Measured with immunoSEQ multiplex PCR; TCRdb has only the in-frame clones, and not every one. The data hold 50,000 to 65,000 clones, with over 80% observed a single time. The sample consisted of CD4+ or CD8+ T cells sorted from blood, taken in a trial of the OX40 agonist ivuxolimab. These receptors were collected from an adult with an advanced solid tumor such as melanoma, head and neck, liver or kidney cancer.

The chain employs TRBV7-9 and TRBJ2-7, with D possibly called TRBD1 or TRBD2 (6 bases each). The CDR3 sequence is 19 residues long. V lost 6 bases and J 1 base, leaving 28 bases between the germline ends. Germline loops: CDR1 SEHNR, CDR2 FQNEAQ (reference sequence). The DNA of the CDR3 is TGTGCCAGCAGGGGAACAGGGTTTGGCGGGGCGGGTACATCCTACGAGCAGTACTTC. Amino acids: CASRGTGFGGAGTSYEQYF.

The chain employs TRBV10-2 and TRBJ1-5; perhaps TRBD1 as D (5 bases). V lost 0 bases and J 4 bases, leaving 13 bases between the germline ends. The CDR3 length is 16 residues. Germline V gene data show CDR1 as WSHSY and CDR2 as SAAADI. This CDR3 is CASSESRVSSNQPQHF. Here the CDR3 DNA reads TGCGCCAGCAGTGAGTCCAGGGTTAGTTCTAATCAGCCCCAGCATTTT.